One and the same sample provided the 10 T cell receptor beta chains below, sequenced in a study of shared clonotypes between healthy human individuals. Assay used: immunoSEQ multiplex PCR; TCRdb lists only in-frame clones, some missing. In the table there are millions of clones, more than 80% of which are singletons. Material for sequencing was naive CD4+ T cells sorted from blood. Subset of the sample: CD45RA+ positively selected. The receptors stem from a man younger than 30 in good health.

The gene calls are TRBV15 and TRBJ1-1; 11 bases map to TRBD1. The germline V gene encodes CDR1 LNHNV and CDR2 YYDKDF (reference sequence). The V segment lost 5 bases and the J segment 7 bases; nucleotides outside the gene matches: 6. This CDR3 has 14 amino acids. The CDR3 loop is CATSSGQGVFEAFF. CDR3 bases: TGTGCCACCAGCTCGGGACAGGGGGTCTTTGAAGCTTTCTTT.

This clone was picked up one time. The chain uses TRBV29-1 and TRBJ2-5, with D perhaps assigned TRBD1 or TRBD2 (6 bases each). The V gene lost 4 bases and the J gene lost 2 bases, with 14 bases spanning the gap. This CDR3 is 14 amino acids long. Germline-derived CDR1 and CDR2 are SQVTM and ANQGSEA. CDR3 region: CSVGSGGLQETQYF. Here the CDR3 DNA reads TGCAGCGTTGGGAGTGGGGGGCTTCAAGAGACCCAGTACTTC.

The rearrangement joins TRBV9 to TRBJ1-3; 10 positions agree with TRBD1. V dropped 1 base and J dropped 4; count of bases not matched to a gene: 5. CDR3 length: 16 amino acids. CDR1 is SGDLS and CDR2 is YYNGEE in the germline V gene. CDR3 in DNA: TGTGCCAGCAGCGTATCGACAGGGGGCTCCGGAAACACCATATATTTT. Amino acid sequence: CASSVSTGGSGNTIYF.

This rearrangement joins TRBV11-2 to TRBJ2-7, with D maybe TRBD1 (5 bases). The CDR3 runs to 17 residues. Trimming removed 5 bases at V and 0 bases at J, with 20 bases between. Looked up from germline, CDR1 is SGHAT and CDR2 is FQNNGV. CDR3 sequence reads: CASSPGHRAQSSYEQYF. CDR3 coding DNA: TGTGCCAGCAGCCCCGGACACCGGGCTCAGAGCTCCTACGAGCAGTACTTC.

A single count supports this clone. Its ends do not fully match the called genes, so a read error is possible. The CDR3 protein is CASRLAGASTDTQYF. The DNA of the CDR3 is TGTGCCAGCAGGTTAGCGGGAGCTAGCACAGATACGCAGTATTTT. The gene calls are TRBV7-2 and TRBJ2-3, with 9 bases fitting TRBD2. The CDR3 has 15 residues. The germline V gene encodes CDR1 SGHTA and CDR2 FQGNSA. Together with reference TRBV7-2 and TRBJ2-3, the CDR3 gives the full variable domain: GAGVSQSPSNKVTEKGKDVELRCDPISGHTALYWYRQSLGQGLEFLIYFQGNSAPDKSGLPSDRFSAERTGGSVSTLTIQRTQQEDSAVYLCASRLAGASTDTQYFGPGTRLTVL.

The CDR3 protein is CASSGPTGSKNIQYF. CDR3 nucleotide sequence: TGTGCCAGCAGCGGACCGACAGGGTCCAAAAACATTCAGTACTTC. The J gene is TRBJ2-4, the V gene TRBV9, with 7 bases that match TRBD1. With 3 bases clipped from V and 2 bases from J, the junction kept 5 bases outside the gene matches. The CDR3 totals 15 residues. Germline V CDR1 and CDR2: SGDLS, YYNGEE.

The chain is built from TRBV5-1 and TRBJ1-1; possible D gene TRBD1, 6 bases. The CDR3 runs 14 residues. Germline lookup yields CDR1 SGHRS and CDR2 YFSETQ. The V end was cut by 4 bases, the J end by 0 bases, with 10 bases between. The CDR3 region has the DNA TGCGCCAGCAGCCCGACAGGTCTGAACACTGAAGCTTTCTTT. Protein sequence: CASSPTGLNTEAFF.

This chain links TRBV6-5 with TRBJ1-4; TRBD1 is a possible D gene (5 bases). V gave up 2 bases and J gave up 7 bases, with 11 bases separating them. Germline assignment: CDR1 MNHEY and CDR2 SVGAGI. There are 14 residues in the CDR3. This CDR3 reads CASSYGARGEKLFF. The CDR3, as DNA: TGTGCCAGCAGTTACGGGGCAAGGGGTGAAAAACTGTTTTTT.

With regard to this clone: This same CDR3 is encoded by further DNA sequences in the sample. This chain uses TRBV19 with TRBJ1-6; 9 bases map to TRBD1. This CDR3 has 14 amino acids. Germline-derived CDR1 and CDR2 are LNHDA and SQIVND (reference sequence). After removal of 6 bases from V and 7 bases from J, the junction contained 4 bases not matched to a gene. Written as DNA, the CDR3 is TGTGCCAGTAGGGTGACAGGGGGAAATTCACCCCTCCACTTT. This codes for CASRVTGGNSPLHF.

The V gene is TRBV7-6, the J gene TRBJ2-7; D perhaps matches TRBD1 (6 bases). CDR3 length: 15 residues. CDR1 SGHVS and CDR2 FNYEAQ come from the germline V gene. Trimming shortened V by 1 base and J by 4 bases, and 14 bases separated the two germline ends. The CDR3 DNA follows: TGTGCCAGCAGCTTAGGTACAGGGTCGAATTACGAGCAGTACTTC. Protein product: CASSLGTGSNYEQYF.